This passage covers 18 T cell receptor beta chains from one sample sequenced in a study of identical twins. TCRdb used MiXCR to reprocess the 5' RACE reads, holding one entry per CDR3 protein. The table records 200,000 to 250,000 distinct CDR3 sequences, approximately 5.9% of them present only once. These data were also filed under a second study, of T cells expressing NK-cell markers.

The sample comprised CD8+ T cells sorted from blood. All receptors derive from a woman between 18 and 30 years old in good health.

This clonotype was seen more than once but under ten times. The gene calls are TRBV6-5 and TRBJ2-3; the match to TRBD1 covers 8 bases. Germline V gene data show CDR1 as MNHEY and CDR2 as SVGAGI. The CDR3 spans 16 residues. With V trimmed by 4 bases and J by 5 bases, 11 bases remained unmatched. The CDR3 DNA reads TGTGCCAGCAGTTCCACCGGACAGGGAATGGAAGATACGCAGTATTTT. This gives the protein CASSSTGQGMEDTQYF.

This clonotype has a count of ten or more. The gene calls are TRBV14 and TRBJ2-1; D perhaps matches TRBD2 (6 bases). This CDR3 has 11 amino acids. V was pared by 4 bases and J by 11 bases, with 9 bases between. The germline V gene has CDR1 SGHDN and CDR2 FVKESK. The CDR3 coding sequence is TGTGCCAGCAGCCCAGGGACTCAGCAGTTCTTC. Translation: CASSPGTQQFF.

This clonotype has a handful of counts. The V call is TRBV7-8, the J call TRBJ1-1; possibly TRBD1 for D (5 bases). Trimming removed 4 bases at V and 3 bases at J, with 9 bases between. Germline V CDR1 and CDR2: SGHVS, FQNEAQ. CDR3 length: 13 amino acids. CDR3 in amino acids: CASSSDSHTEAFF. The CDR3 DNA sequence: TGTGCCAGCAGCTCCGACAGCCACACTGAAGCTTTCTTT.

This chain joins TRBV5-4 and TRBJ2-3; no clear D. The V end lost 1 base, the J end lost 5 bases, and 11 bases lay between the germline ends. The CDR3 is 14 amino acids. CDR1 and CDR2 (germline): SGHNT, YYREEE (reference sequence). This CDR3 reads CASSLSSRQDTQYF. The DNA of the CDR3 is TGTGCCAGCAGCTTGAGTTCACGCCAAGATACGCAGTATTTT.

The rearrangement uses TRBV7-8 and TRBJ2-3; 11 bases agree with TRBD2. V was clipped by 5 bases and J by 5 bases; unmatched bases: 9. Germline V gene lookup returns CDR1 SGHVS and CDR2 FQNEAQ. This CDR3 comprises 16 residues. This CDR3 is CASSLELAGEEDTQYF. CDR3 in DNA: TGTGCCAGCAGCCTGGAACTAGCGGGAGAAGAAGATACGCAGTATTTT. Supplemented by reference TRBV7-8 and TRBJ2-3, the full variable domain reads GAGVSQSPRYKVAKRGQDVALRCDPISGHVSLFWYQQALGQGPEFLTYFQNEAQLDKSGLPSDRFFAERPEGSVSTLKIQRTQQEDSAVYLCASSLELAGEEDTQYFGPGTRLTVL.

The V call is TRBV6-1, the J call TRBJ1-5, with D possibly being TRBD1 (5 bases). Germline loops: CDR1 MNHNS, CDR2 SASEGT. V was clipped by 1 base and J by 7 bases, with 14 bases between them. CDR3 length: 15 residues. The CDR3 bases are TGTGCCAGCAGTGAAGGGGGGGTAGGGGAGCAGCCCCAGCATTTT. Translating gives CASSEGGVGEQPQHF.

This clonotype is labeled as medium-sized. The chain carries TRBV11-2 and TRBJ2-5, with D possibly matching TRBD1 (5 bases). V gave up 5 bases and J gave up 3 bases, with 7 bases separating them. The CDR3 has 12 amino acids. Per the germline V gene, CDR1 is SGHAT and CDR2 is FQNNGV. The CDR3 sequence: CASSRTKETQYF. The DNA of the CDR3 is TGTGCCAGCAGCCGGACAAAAGAGACCCAGTACTTC.

The chain links TRBV9 to TRBJ2-5, with TRBD2 matching over 8 bases. Trimming at V came to 4 bases and at J to 2 bases, leaving 7 bases not matched to a gene. CDR1 and CDR2 (germline): SGDLS, YYNGEE. The CDR3 spans 15 residues. The CDR3: CASSIGAGAQETQYF. The CDR3 bases are TGTGCCAGCAGCATAGGAGCGGGAGCACAAGAGACCCAGTACTTC.

This rearrangement joins TRBV7-9 to TRBJ1-2; the D gene is possibly TRBD1 (5 bases). This CDR3 has 13 residues. Trimming pared 5 bases from V and 8 bases from J, leaving 15 bases between. Germline V gene data show CDR1 as SEHNR and CDR2 as FQNEAQ (reference sequence). The CDR3 DNA reads as TGTGCCAGCAGCCGAAACGCTGGGGACGGCTACACCTTC. This sequence encodes CASSRNAGDGYTF.

This clonotype occurred many times. The J gene is TRBJ2-2, the V gene TRBV7-7; 7 nucleotides line up with TRBD2. Germline CDR1 is SSHAT and CDR2 is FNYEAQ (reference sequence). The junction had 7 bases not matched to a gene; V was cut back by 4 bases and J by 8 bases. CDR3 size: 14 residues. The chain's CDR3 is CASSSGRGLGELFF. CDR3 nucleotide sequence: TGTGCCAGCAGCTCGGGGCGGGGACTAGGGGAGCTGTTTTTT. Full variable domain (remainder filled in from reference TRBV7-7 and TRBJ2-2): GAGVSQSPRYKVTKRGQDVTLRCDPISSHATLYWYQQALGQGPEFLTYFNYEAQPDKSGLPSDRFSAERPEGSISTLTIQRTEQRDSAMYRCASSSGRGLGELFFGEGSRLTVL.

This clonotype showed up just once. The gene calls are TRBV4-2 and TRBJ2-5; the D gene is possibly TRBD2 (6 bases). The V gene's germline CDR1 is LGHNA and CDR2 YNFKEQ. V dropped 4 bases and J dropped 5 bases, with 14 bases sitting between them. This CDR3 has 14 residues. CDR3 region: CASSPGVTVETQYF. In DNA, the CDR3 is TGTGCCAGCAGCCCGGGGGTCACGGTTGAGACCCAGTACTTC.

This clonotype was seen at least ten times. The chain employs TRBV10-2 and TRBJ2-2, with no clear D. Germline V gives CDR1 WSHSY, CDR2 SAAADI. The CDR3 is 16 residues long. Trimming left V 4 bases short and J 4 bases short, with 16 bases between. The chain's CDR3 is CASSGVVSAPTGELFF. In DNA form, the CDR3 reads TGCGCCAGCAGTGGAGTGGTATCGGCCCCCACCGGGGAGCTGTTTTTT.

This chain uses TRBV20-1 with TRBJ2-7; TRBD1 matches 9 bases. CDR1 is DFQATT, CDR2 SNEGSKA, per germline (reference sequence). Losses at the gene ends were 5 bases for V and 3 bases for J; bases not matched to a gene: 5. The CDR3 has 13 residues. Here the CDR3 DNA reads TGCAGTGCTCGGGACAGGGCCAACTACGAGCAGTACTTC. This sequence encodes CSARDRANYEQYF.

Many counts were recorded for this clonotype. This chain links TRBV20-1 with TRBJ1-3; D not certain. The CDR3 sequence is 13 residues long. CDR1 is DFQATT, CDR2 SNEGSKA, per germline (reference sequence). V dropped 0 bases and J dropped 1 base, with 4 bases sitting between them. The CDR3 here is CSARDESGNTIYF. CDR3 bases: TGCAGTGCTAGAGATGAGTCTGGAAACACCATATATTTT.

This clonotype turned up a few times. The rearrangement joins TRBV12-3 or TRBV12-4 to TRBJ2-1; D not resolved. Between the trimmed V and J ends, which lost 5 bases and 0 bases, there was a span of 8 bases. The CDR3 has 14 amino acids. CDR3 loop: CASSPAASYNEQFF. The DNA of the CDR3 is TGTGCCAGCAGTCCCGCGGCCTCCTACAATGAGCAGTTCTTC.

This clonotype was seen a few times. This chain uses TRBV10-2 with TRBJ2-7; TRBD1 or TRBD2 may be the D gene (6 bases each). The germline CDR1 and CDR2 sequences are WSHSY and SAAADI. V was cut by 5 bases and J by 3 bases, with 17 bases left in between. This CDR3 spans 15 amino acids. Here the CDR3 reads CASSPVTRGDYEQYF. CDR3 DNA sequence: TGCGCCAGCAGTCCGGTCACAAGGGGGGACTACGAGCAGTACTTC.

This clonotype was detected ten times or more. The gene calls are TRBV5-5 and TRBJ2-5; D gene ambiguous. Looked up from germline, CDR1 is SGHKS and CDR2 is YYEKEE (reference sequence). Trimming cost V 1 base and J 1 base, with 17 bases left between them. This CDR3 is 17 amino acids long. The CDR3: CASSLFGSRYSQETQYF. CDR3 nucleotide sequence: TGTGCCAGCAGCTTGTTCGGTAGCAGATATTCCCAAGAGACCCAGTACTTC. The variable domain in full, completed from reference TRBV5-5 and TRBJ2-5, reads DAGVTQSPTHLIKTRGQQVTLRCSPISGHKSVSWYQQVLGQGPQFIFQYYEKEERGRGNFPDRFSARQFPNYSSELNVNALLLGDSALYLCASSLFGSRYSQETQYFGPGTRLLVL.

This clonotype was seen more than once but under ten times. The rearrangement links TRBV9 to TRBJ1-4, with D unclear. V lost 3 bases to trimming and J lost 4 bases, with 4 bases between them. The germline CDR1 and CDR2 sequences are SGDLS and YYNGEE. The CDR3 loop spans 12 amino acids. The CDR3 coding sequence is TGTGCCAGCAGCGACGATAATGAAAAACTGTTTTTT. It yields the protein CASSDDNEKLFF.